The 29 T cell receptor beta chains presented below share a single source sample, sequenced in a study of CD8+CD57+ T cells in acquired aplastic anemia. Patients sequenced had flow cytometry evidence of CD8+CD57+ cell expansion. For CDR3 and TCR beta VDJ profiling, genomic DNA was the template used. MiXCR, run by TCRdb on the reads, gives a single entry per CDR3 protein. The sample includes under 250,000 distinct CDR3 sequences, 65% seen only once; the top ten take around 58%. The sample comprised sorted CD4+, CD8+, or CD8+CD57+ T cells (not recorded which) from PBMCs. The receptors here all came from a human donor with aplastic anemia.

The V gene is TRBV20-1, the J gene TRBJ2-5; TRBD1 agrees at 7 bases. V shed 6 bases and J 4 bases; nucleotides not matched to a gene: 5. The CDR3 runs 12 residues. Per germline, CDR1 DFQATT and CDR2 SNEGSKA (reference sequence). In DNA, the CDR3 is TGCAGTGCCCAAACAGGGGCAGAGACCCAGTACTTC. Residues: CSAQTGAETQYF.

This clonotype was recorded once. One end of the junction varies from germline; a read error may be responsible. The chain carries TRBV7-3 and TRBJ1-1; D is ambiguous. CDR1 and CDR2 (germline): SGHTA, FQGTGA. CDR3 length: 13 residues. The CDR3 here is CASSLNANTEAFF. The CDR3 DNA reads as TGTGCCAGCAGCCTAAACGCAAACACTGAAGCCTTCTTT.

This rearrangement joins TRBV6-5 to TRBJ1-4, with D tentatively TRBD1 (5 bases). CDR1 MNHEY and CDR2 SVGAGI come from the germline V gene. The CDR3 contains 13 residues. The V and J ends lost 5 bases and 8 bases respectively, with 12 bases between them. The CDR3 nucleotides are TGTGCCAGCAGTAGGAACGGGGACGAAAAACTGTTTTTT. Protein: CASSRNGDEKLFF.

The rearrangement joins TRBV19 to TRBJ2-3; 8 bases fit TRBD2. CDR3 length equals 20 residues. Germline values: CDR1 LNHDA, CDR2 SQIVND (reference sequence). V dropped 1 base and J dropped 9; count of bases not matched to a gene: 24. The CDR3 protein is CASSIAVIAGRNPSLDTQYF. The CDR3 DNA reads TGTGCCAGTAGTATAGCAGTAATAGCGGGGAGAAACCCTTCCCTAGACACGCAGTATTTT. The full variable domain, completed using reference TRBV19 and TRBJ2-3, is DGGITQSPKYLFRKEGQNVTLSCEQNLNHDAMYWYRQDPGQGLRLIYYSQIVNDFQKGDIAEGYSVSREKKESFPLTVTSAQKNPTAFYLCASSIAVIAGRNPSLDTQYFGPGTRLTVL.

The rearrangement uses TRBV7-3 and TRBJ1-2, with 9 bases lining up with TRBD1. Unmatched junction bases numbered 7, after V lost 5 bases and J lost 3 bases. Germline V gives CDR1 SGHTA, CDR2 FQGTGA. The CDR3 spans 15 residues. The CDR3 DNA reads TGTGCCAGCAGCCCCACCACAGGGGGCGACTATGGCTACACCTTC. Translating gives CASSPTTGGDYGYTF.

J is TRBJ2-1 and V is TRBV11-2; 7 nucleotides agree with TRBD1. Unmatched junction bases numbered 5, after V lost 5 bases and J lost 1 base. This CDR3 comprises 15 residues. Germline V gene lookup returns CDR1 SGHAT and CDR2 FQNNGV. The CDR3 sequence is CASSVDRRSYNEQFF. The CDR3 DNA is TGTGCCAGCAGCGTGGACAGGCGGTCCTACAATGAGCAGTTCTTC.

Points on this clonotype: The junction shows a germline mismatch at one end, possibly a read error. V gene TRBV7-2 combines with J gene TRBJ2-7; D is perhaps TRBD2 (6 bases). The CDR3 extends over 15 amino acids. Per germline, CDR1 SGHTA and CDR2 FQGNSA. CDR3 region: CASSVAELAYYEQYF. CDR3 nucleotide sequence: TGTGCCAGCAGCGTAGCCGAACTAGCATACTACGAGCAGTACTTC.

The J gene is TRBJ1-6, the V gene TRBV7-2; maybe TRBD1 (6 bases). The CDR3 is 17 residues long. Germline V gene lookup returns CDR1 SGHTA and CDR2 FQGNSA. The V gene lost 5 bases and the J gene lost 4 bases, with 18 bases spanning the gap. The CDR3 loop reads CASSDRVGGQYNSPLHF. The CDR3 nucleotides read TGTGCCAGCAGCGACCGGGTGGGGGGCCAGTATAATTCACCCCTCCACTTT.

This chain's CDR3 is CASSLGQGLNQPQHF. CDR3 in DNA: TGTGCCAGCAGTTTGGGACAGGGACTCAATCAGCCCCAGCATTTT. The genes are TRBV6-5 and TRBJ1-5, with 9 bases aligning to TRBD1. The CDR3 extends over 15 amino acids. Trimming cost V 4 bases and J 3 bases; bases outside gene matches: 4. Germline CDR1 MNHEY, CDR2 SVGAGI.

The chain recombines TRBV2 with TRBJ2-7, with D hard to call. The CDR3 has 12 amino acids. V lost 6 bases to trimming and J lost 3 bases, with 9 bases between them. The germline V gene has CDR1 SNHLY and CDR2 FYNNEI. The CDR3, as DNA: TGTGCCAGCAGACTCGGATTCTACGAGCAGTACTTC. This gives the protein CASRLGFYEQYF.

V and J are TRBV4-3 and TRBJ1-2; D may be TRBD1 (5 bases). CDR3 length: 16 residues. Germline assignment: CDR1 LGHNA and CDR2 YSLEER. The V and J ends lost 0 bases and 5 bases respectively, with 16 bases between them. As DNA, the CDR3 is TGCGCCAGCAGCCAAGAGGCGATTGGGGGGATGTATGGCTACACCTTC. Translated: CASSQEAIGGMYGYTF.

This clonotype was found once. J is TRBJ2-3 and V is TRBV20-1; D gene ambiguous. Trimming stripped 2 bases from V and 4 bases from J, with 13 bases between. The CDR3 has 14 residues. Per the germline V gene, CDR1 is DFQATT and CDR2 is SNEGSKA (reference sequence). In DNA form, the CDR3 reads TGCAGTGCTAGAACGTATTCGTGGGCAGATACGCAGTATTTT. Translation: CSARTYSWADTQYF.

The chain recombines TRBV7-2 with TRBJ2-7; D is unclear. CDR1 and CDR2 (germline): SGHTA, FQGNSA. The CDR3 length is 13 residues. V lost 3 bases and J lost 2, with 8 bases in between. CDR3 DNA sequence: TGTGCCAGCAGCTTCTTCCCTCCCTACGAGCAGTACTTC. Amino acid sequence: CASSFFPPYEQYF.

The CDR3 DNA reads TGCAGTGCTGGGGCAGGGGTGAGGCGCAATCAGCCCCAGCATTTT. This gives the protein CSAGAGVRRNQPQHF. V is TRBV20-1 and J is TRBJ1-5; tentatively, D is TRBD1 (6 bases). This CDR3 is built from 15 residues. From germline, CDR1 is DFQATT and CDR2 SNEGSKA (reference sequence). The V end lost 5 bases, the J end lost 2 bases, and 16 bases lay between the germline ends.

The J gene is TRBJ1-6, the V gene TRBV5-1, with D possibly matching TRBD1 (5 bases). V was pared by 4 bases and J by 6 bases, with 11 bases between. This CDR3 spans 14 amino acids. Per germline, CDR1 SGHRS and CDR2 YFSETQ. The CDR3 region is CASSADSTNSPLHF. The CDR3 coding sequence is TGCGCCAGCAGCGCAGACAGCACTAATTCACCCCTCCACTTT.

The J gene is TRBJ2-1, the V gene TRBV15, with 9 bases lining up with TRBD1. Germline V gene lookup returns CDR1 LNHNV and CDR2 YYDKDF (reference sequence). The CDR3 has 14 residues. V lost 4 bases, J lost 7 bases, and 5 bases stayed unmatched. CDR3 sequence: CATSIGQGLNEQFF. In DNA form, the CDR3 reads TGTGCCACCAGCATTGGACAGGGGTTGAATGAGCAGTTCTTC.

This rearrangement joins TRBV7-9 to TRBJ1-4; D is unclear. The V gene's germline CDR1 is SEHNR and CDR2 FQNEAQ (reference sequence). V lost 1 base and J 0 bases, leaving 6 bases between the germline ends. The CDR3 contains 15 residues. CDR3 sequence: CASSLDYSTNEKLFF. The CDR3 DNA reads TGTGCCAGCAGCTTAGATTACTCAACTAATGAAAAACTGTTTTTT. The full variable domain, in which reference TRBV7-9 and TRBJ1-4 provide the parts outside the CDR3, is DTGVSQNPRHKITKRGQNVTFRCDPISEHNRLYWYRQTLGQGPEFLTYFQNEAQLEKSRLLSDRFSAERPKGSFSTLEIQRTEQGDSAMYLCASSLDYSTNEKLFFGSGTQLSVL.

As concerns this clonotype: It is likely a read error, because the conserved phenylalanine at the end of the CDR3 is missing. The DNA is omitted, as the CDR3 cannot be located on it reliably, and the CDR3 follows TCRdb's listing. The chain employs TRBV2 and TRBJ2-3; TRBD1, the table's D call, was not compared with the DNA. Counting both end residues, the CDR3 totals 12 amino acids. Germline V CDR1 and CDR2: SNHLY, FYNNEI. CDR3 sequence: CASSEEGGTPTL.

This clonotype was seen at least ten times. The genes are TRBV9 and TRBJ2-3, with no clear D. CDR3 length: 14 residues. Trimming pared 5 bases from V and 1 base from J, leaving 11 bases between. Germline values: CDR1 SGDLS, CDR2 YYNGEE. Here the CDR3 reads CASRESDGTDTQYF. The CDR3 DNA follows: TGTGCCAGCAGAGAGTCGGACGGCACAGATACGCAGTATTTT.

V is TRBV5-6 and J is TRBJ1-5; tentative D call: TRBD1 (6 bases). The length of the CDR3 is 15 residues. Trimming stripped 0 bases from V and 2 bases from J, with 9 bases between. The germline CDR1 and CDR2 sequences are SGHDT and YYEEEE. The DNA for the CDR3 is TGTGCCAGCAGCTTGGGGCCAGGGGGCAATCAGCCCCAGCATTTT. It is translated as CASSLGPGGNQPQHF.

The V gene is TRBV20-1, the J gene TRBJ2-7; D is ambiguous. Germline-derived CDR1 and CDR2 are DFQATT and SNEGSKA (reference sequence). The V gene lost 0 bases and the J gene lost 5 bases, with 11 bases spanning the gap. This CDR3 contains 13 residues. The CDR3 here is CSARDYRSDEQYF. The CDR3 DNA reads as TGCAGTGCTAGAGATTACCGGTCGGACGAGCAGTACTTC.

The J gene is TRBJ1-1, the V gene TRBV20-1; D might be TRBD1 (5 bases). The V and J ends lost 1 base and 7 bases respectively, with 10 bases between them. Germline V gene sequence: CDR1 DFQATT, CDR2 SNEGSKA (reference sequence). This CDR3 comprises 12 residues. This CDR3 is CSARGQSGEAFF. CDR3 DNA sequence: TGCAGTGCTAGAGGACAGTCGGGTGAAGCTTTCTTT.

The CDR3 sequence is CASSQGQGGREKLFF. CDR3 bases: TGTGCCAGCAGCCAAGGGCAGGGGGGGCGTGAAAAACTGTTTTTT. The V gene is TRBV3-1, the J gene TRBJ1-4, with 7 bases that match TRBD1. Germline V gene data show CDR1 as LGHDT and CDR2 as YNNKEL (reference sequence). The J segment lost 7 bases and the V segment lost 1 base, leaving 6 bases of the junction unmatched. The CDR3 is 15 amino acids.

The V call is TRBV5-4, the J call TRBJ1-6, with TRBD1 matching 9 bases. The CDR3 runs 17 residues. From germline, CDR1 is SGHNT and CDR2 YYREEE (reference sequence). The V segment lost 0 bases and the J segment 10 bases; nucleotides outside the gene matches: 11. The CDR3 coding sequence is TGTGCCAGCAGCTTGGCCTCGCTGGACAGGGGTCAGTCACCCCTCCACTTT. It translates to CASSLASLDRGQSPLHF. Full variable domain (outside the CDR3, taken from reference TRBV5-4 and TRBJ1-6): ETGVTQSPTHLIKTRGQQVTLRCSSQSGHNTVSWYQQALGQGPQFIFQYYREEENGRGNFPPRFSGLQFPNYSSELNVNALELDDSALYLCASSLASLDRGQSPLHFGNGTRLTVT.

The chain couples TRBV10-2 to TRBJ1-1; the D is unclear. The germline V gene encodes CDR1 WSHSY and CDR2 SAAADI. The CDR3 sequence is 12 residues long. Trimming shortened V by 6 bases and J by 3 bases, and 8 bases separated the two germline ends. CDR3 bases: TGCGCCAGCAGGGCCGGTGACACTGAAGCTTTCTTT. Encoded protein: CASRAGDTEAFF.

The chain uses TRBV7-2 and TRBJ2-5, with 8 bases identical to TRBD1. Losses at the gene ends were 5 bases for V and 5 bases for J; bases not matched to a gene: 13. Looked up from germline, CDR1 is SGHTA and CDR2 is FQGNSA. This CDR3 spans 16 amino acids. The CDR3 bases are TGTGCCAGCAGCCCTTCCGCCCAGGGGGCTTGGGAGACCCAGTACTTC. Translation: CASSPSAQGAWETQYF. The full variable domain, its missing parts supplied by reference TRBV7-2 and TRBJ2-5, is GAGVSQSPSNKVTEKGKDVELRCDPISGHTALYWYRQSLGQGLEFLIYFQGNSAPDKSGLPSDRFSAERTGGSVSTLTIQRTQQEDSAVYLCASSPSAQGAWETQYFGPGTRLLVL.

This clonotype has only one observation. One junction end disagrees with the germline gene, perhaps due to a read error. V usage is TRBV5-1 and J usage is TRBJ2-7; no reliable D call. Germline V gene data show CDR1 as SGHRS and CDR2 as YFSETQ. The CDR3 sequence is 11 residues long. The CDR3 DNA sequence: TGCGTCAGCATACGGTCCTACGAGCAGTACTTC. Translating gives CVSIRSYEQYF.

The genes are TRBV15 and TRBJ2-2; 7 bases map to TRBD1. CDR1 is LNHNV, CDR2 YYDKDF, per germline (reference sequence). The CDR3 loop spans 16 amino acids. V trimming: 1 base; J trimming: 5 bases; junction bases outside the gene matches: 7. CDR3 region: CATSRAGTVLTGELFF. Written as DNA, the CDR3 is TGTGCCACCAGCAGAGCCGGGACAGTATTGACCGGGGAGCTGTTTTTT.

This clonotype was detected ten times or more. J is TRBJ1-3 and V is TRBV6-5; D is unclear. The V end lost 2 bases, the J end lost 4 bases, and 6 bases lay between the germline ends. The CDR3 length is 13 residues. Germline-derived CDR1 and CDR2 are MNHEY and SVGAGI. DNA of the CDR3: TGTGCCAGCAGTTACACCAGGGGAAACACCATATATTTT. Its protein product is CASSYTRGNTIYF.